Each of the 2 T cell receptor beta chains below was sequenced from the same sample in a study of cytomegalovirus exposure and HLA in healthy donors. This PCR relied on a set of 60 Vbeta primers and 13 Jbeta primers. Data came from immunoSEQ multiplex PCR; TCRdb stores just in-frame clones and leaves some out. The sample has over 200,000 clones, over 60% seen once; the top ten hold about 2%. The sequencing input was PBMCs. The receptors derive from a male donor in good health and CMV-seronegative.

The chain couples TRBV4-1 to TRBJ2-7; 8 nucleotides match TRBD1. Germline V gene lookup returns CDR1 MGHRA and CDR2 YSYEKL. The CDR3 is 15 residues long. V dropped 3 bases and J dropped 6; count of bases not matched to a gene: 10. The CDR3 DNA follows: TGCGCCAGCAGCCAGTTCCAGGGGGCGGTTGGCGAGCAGTACTTC. It encodes CASSQFQGAVGEQYF.

The chain uses TRBV7-2 and TRBJ2-7, with TRBD2 matching 7 bases. V gave up 1 base and J gave up 2 bases; unmatched junction bases: 8. The V gene's germline CDR1 is SGHTA and CDR2 FQGNSA. The CDR3 is 16 residues long. DNA of the CDR3: TGTGCCAGCAGCTTAGTCCCGAGTGGGGGGGCCTACGAGCAGTACTTC. Protein: CASSLVPSGGAYEQYF.